Listed below are T cell receptor beta chains from one sample, sequenced in a study of T cells in Graves' hyperthyroidism and ophthalmopathy. TCRdb redid the calling of the multiplex PCR reads with MiXCR, one entry per CDR3 protein. The sample contains hundreds of thousands of distinct CDR3 sequences, roughly 25% of which appear only once. Sequences were obtained from blood. The receptors here all came from a man aged 45-65 years with Graves' hyperthyroidism. Each CDR3 is given with its conserved first and last residue. The order of the fields is J gene, clone size, V gene, CDR3 protein. Not every row has a clone size; where given, it reads once, few, many or a size class.

TRBJ2-3	.	TRBV6-4	CASSDSGQPTDTQYF
TRBJ2-6	.	TRBV7-8	CASSSQLGSGANVLTF
TRBJ1-1	few	TRBV6-2/TRBV6-3	CASSYVAIVSEAFF
TRBJ2-7	.	TRBV28	CASMAWDGSYEQYF
TRBJ2-3	few	TRBV10-3	CATNPRTTELNTDTQYF
TRBJ1-1	many	TRBV2	CASSSGQLNTEAFF
TRBJ1-2	.	TRBV10-2	CASSDIPNYGYTF
TRBJ2-2	.	TRBV18	CASSPQGNTGELFF
TRBJ2-2	many	TRBV5-1	CASRLDLLNTGELFF
TRBJ1-3	.	TRBV11-2	CASSLGWRQSGDTIYF
TRBJ2-7	few	TRBV10-3	CAISDGTGTGSYEQYF
TRBJ2-2	.	TRBV6-5	CASSSPGPGELFF
TRBJ2-3	many	TRBV2	CASSATLAGFTDTQYF
TRBJ2-1	few	TRBV12-3/TRBV12-4	CASSLGAGGVEQFF
TRBJ2-1	.	TRBV6-5	CASSSVTSGNEQFF
TRBJ2-3	many	TRBV28	CASSLWTSGQSTDTQYF
TRBJ1-4	.	TRBV20-1	CSAAFEGTNEKLFF
TRBJ2-5	.	TRBV24-1	CATSDQEGRYQETQYF
TRBJ2-5	few	TRBV12-5	CASGPQFRQPSGETQYF
TRBJ2-1	few	TRBV7-9	CASSHDWQSSYNEQFF
TRBJ2-7	once	TRBV20-1	CSAAGRRYEQYF
TRBJ2-2	.	TRBV7-9	CASSLLKSGGELFF
TRBJ2-1	few	TRBV20-1	CSARGNGRKDEQFF
TRBJ2-1	.	TRBV19	CASSQRETDEQFF
TRBJ2-2	.	TRBV5-6	CASSLVGLVMTGELFF
TRBJ2-1	many	TRBV27	CASSLQQGPYNEQFF
TRBJ1-2	.	TRBV2	CASVLYGYTF
TRBJ2-7	many	TRBV7-2	CASSQGRRGYEQYF
TRBJ2-7	.	TRBV24-1	CATSGPVPGRTPYEQYF
TRBJ2-1	few	TRBV5-1	CASSPPLSGGGNEQFF
TRBJ2-7	few	TRBV2	CASSDNRGYEQYF
TRBJ1-5	.	TRBV20-1	CSAQREYGGQPQHF
TRBJ2-2	few	TRBV10-3	CAISDRQNTGELFF
TRBJ2-1	few	TRBV28	CASSGGTRGNEQFF
TRBJ2-7	.	TRBV6-2/TRBV6-3	CTSGRDHDTYEQYF
TRBJ2-3	.	TRBV11-3	CASTPGGPTQYF
TRBJ2-5	many	TRBV6-5	CASSYSGETQYF
TRBJ1-5	.	TRBV10-3	CAMAPVEGQPQHF
TRBJ2-2	.	TRBV4-1	CASSPWSGGELFF
TRBJ2-7	.	TRBV3-1	CASSQDNQRTYEQYF
TRBJ2-2	once	TRBV24-1	CATSDLRQNTGELFF
TRBJ1-4	.	TRBV28	CASNEGHRKLFF
TRBJ2-4	.	TRBV7-2	CASSLKAPRGNIQYF
TRBJ2-7	.	TRBV7-9	CASSLDRGGAYEQYF
TRBJ2-7	few	TRBV9	CASSVSEHSYEQYF
TRBJ1-1	.	TRBV14	CASSQYLGGNTEAFF
TRBJ2-5	few	TRBV2	CASSVGTSAPQETQYF
TRBJ2-3	many	TRBV12-3/TRBV12-4	CASSLSSGRVADTQYF
TRBJ2-2	many	TRBV12-3/TRBV12-4	CASKDQGRTGELFF
TRBJ2-1	few	TRBV7-2	CASSFPRRTSGSPTYNEQFF
TRBJ2-1	.	TRBV11-2	CASSRREGTYNEQFF
TRBJ2-7	many	TRBV11-2	CASSPRGGRLADEQYF
TRBJ2-5	few	TRBV7-2	CASSKGAGPETQYF